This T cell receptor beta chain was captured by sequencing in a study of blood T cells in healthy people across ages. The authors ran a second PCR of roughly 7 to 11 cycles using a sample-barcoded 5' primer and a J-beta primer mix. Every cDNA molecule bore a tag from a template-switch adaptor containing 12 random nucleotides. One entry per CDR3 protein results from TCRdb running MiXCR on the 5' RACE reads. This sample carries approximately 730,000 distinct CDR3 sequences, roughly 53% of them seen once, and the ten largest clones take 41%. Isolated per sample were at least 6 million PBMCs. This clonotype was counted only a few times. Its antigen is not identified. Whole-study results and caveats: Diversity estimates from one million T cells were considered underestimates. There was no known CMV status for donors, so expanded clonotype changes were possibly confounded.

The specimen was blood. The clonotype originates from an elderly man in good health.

The chain's CDR3 is CASSLAGSEAKNIQYF. CDR3 DNA: TGTGCCAGCAGCTTAGCGGGGTCAGAGGCCAAAAACATTCAGTACTTC. The chain couples TRBV7-9 to TRBJ2-4, with no clear D. The CDR3 covers 16 residues. Germline CDR1 and CDR2: SEHNR and FQNEAQ (reference sequence). V was pared by 0 bases and J by 1 base, with 10 bases between.